The rows below give T cell receptor beta chains drawn from one sample of a study of blood T cell repertoires in COVID-19. Libraries were prepared by immunoSEQ multiplex PCR; TCRdb keeps only in-frame clonotypes and omits some of them. Of about 210,000 clones in the sample, around 84% were seen once. The sample taken for sequencing was peripheral blood. The receptors shown here come from an elderly woman with COVID-19, enrolled during active disease. Each CDR3 is given with its conserved first and last residue. A D gene is named only where the DNA matches it firmly. For some rows the clone size is stated as once, few or many, or as a class when expanded; others skip it.

D	V	size	J	length	CDR3	DNA
-	TRBV7-2	few	TRBJ1-4	15	CASSLGGRGDEKLFF	TGTGCCAGCAGCTTAGGTGGGAGGGGTGATGAAAAACTGTTTTTT
-	TRBV28	-	TRBJ1-6	18	CASTSSSPTSSHNSPLHF	TGTGCCAGCACCTCTTCCTCTCCCACCTCAAGCCATAATTCACCCCTCCACTTT
-	TRBV19	few	TRBJ2-7	12	CATRKGAYEQYF	TGTGCCACAAGGAAAGGGGCCTACGAGCAGTACTTC
TRBD2	TRBV4-1	-	TRBJ2-7	14	CASSQDGTSRRQYF	TGCGCCAGCAGCCAAGATGGGACTAGCAGAAGGCAGTACTTC
-	TRBV28	-	TRBJ1-2	14	CASNRRGANYGYTF	TGTGCCAGCAATCGACGCGGTGCTAACTATGGCTACACCTTC
-	TRBV5-6	-	TRBJ1-5	16	CASSPKQGRGNQPQHF	TGTGCCAGCAGCCCCAAACAGGGTAGGGGCAATCAGCCCCAGCATTTT
-	TRBV29-1	few	TRBJ1-1	11	CSVEEGLQTFF	TGCAGCGTTGAAGAGGGTCTACAGACTTTCTTT
-	TRBV6-5	-	TRBJ1-1	13	CASRRAVATEAFF	TGTGCCAGCAGGCGGGCAGTCGCCACTGAAGCTTTCTTT
TRBD1	TRBV18	-	TRBJ2-5	15	CASSPRRDRSETQYF	TGTGCCAGCTCACCTAGGAGGGACAGGTCAGAGACCCAGTACTTC
TRBD1	TRBV28	few	TRBJ2-5	15	CASSSGDRAIETQYF	TGTGCCAGCAGTTCGGGGGACAGGGCGATAGAGACCCAGTACTTC
-	TRBV19	-	TRBJ1-1	12	CASTRGRTEAFF	TGTGCCAGTACCCGAGGGAGAACTGAAGCTTTCTTT
-	TRBV7-9	-	TRBJ1-5	16	CASSLGEGRVGQPQHF	TGTGCCAGCAGCTTAGGAGAGGGCCGGGTGGGCCAGCCCCAGCATTTT
-	TRBV11-2	-	TRBJ2-1	16	CASSLKVGGPYNEQFF	TGTGCCAGCAGCTTAAAAGTGGGGGGGCCCTACAATGAGCAGTTCTTC
-	TRBV5-8	-	TRBJ1-1	16	CASSLYQGVMNTEAFF	TGTGCCAGCAGCCTCTACCAAGGGGTAATGAACACTGAAGCTTTCTTT
TRBD1	TRBV10-3	-	TRBJ1-1	13	CAITPGQGDEAFF	TGTGCCATCACCCCGGGACAGGGTGATGAAGCTTTCTTT
-	TRBV10-2	-	TRBJ1-6	14	CASIQQGWNSPLHF	TGCGCCAGCATTCAACAGGGTTGGAATTCACCCCTCCACTTT
-	TRBV3-1/TRBV3-2	-	TRBJ1-1	11	CASSSTTEAFF	TGTGCCAGCAGCAGCACCACTGAAGCTTTCTTT
TRBD1	TRBV5-1	once	TRBJ1-2	13	CASSSETGAGYTF	TGCGCCAGCAGCTCAGAAACAGGGGCCGGCTACACCTTC
TRBD1	TRBV5-6	-	TRBJ1-3	14	CASSPTGVGNTIYF	TGTGCCAGCAGCCCTACAGGGGTTGGAAACACCATATATTTT
-	TRBV27	-	TRBJ1-6	13	CAGGDRINSPLHF	TGTGCCGGCGGGGATCGGATCAATTCACCCCTCCACTTT
TRBD2	TRBV28	-	TRBJ2-7	17	CASSISAAGGGSYEQYF	TGTGCCAGCAGTATATCCGCAGCGGGGGGAGGCTCCTACGAGCAGTACTTC
TRBD1	TRBV20-1	few	TRBJ2-7	11	CSPGQGYEQYF	TGCAGCCCGGGACAGGGATACGAGCAGTACTTC
TRBD1	TRBV2	-	TRBJ2-3	14	CASSGQGWADTQYF	TGTGCCAGCAGCGGACAGGGGTGGGCCGATACGCAGTATTTT